These 24 T cell receptor beta chains were sequenced from one sample in a study of blood T cell repertoires in COVID-19. Here immunoSEQ multiplex PCR was the method, and the copy in TCRdb shows in-frame clones only, minus some. This sample has 300,000 to 400,000 clones, with almost 90% found just once. The sequenced sample was peripheral blood. These TCRs come from a woman aged 25 to 39 with COVID-19, enrolled during active disease.

The chain couples TRBV28 to TRBJ1-6; 10 positions agree with TRBD1. CDR3 size: 16 residues. Trimming cost V 5 bases and J 6 bases; bases outside gene matches: 7. Germline-derived CDR1 and CDR2 are MDHEN and SYDVKM. The CDR3 coding sequence is TGTGCCAGCAGTCCACGCCGGGACAGGGGTAATTCACCCCTCCACTTT. Residues: CASSPRRDRGNSPLHF.

The chain joins TRBV5-1 to TRBJ1-3; the D gene is possibly TRBD1 (5 bases). The CDR3 runs 14 residues. In germline, CDR1 is SGHRS, CDR2 YFSETQ. V lost 0 bases and J lost 8, with 12 bases in between. The CDR3 DNA reads as TGCGCCAGCAGCTTGGAGGGGCCAGAAGACACCATATATTTT. Its protein is CASSLEGPEDTIYF.

The V and J genes are TRBV2 and TRBJ1-2; 10 nucleotides agree with TRBD1. CDR1 SNHLY and CDR2 FYNNEI come from the germline V gene. V was pared by 5 bases and J by 6 bases, with 9 bases of the junction left unmatched. CDR3 length equals 15 residues. The CDR3 nucleotides are TGTGCCAGCAGTTTTATCGGGACAGGGGTAAATGGCTACACCTTC. It specifies CASSFIGTGVNGYTF. Supplemented by reference TRBV2 and TRBJ1-2, the full variable domain reads EPEVTQTPSHQVTQMGQEVILRCVPISNHLYFYWYRQILGQKVEFLVSFYNNEISEKSEIFDDQFSVERPDGSNFTLKIRSTKLEDSAMYFCASSFIGTGVNGYTFGSGTRLTVV.

This chain uses TRBV7-2 with TRBJ2-4, with 9 nucleotides matching TRBD1. The J segment lost 3 bases and the V segment lost 3 bases, leaving 6 bases of the junction unmatched. Germline V gives CDR1 SGHTA, CDR2 FQGNSA. The CDR3 contains 16 residues. This chain's CDR3 is CASSLDGTGLKNIQYF. In DNA, the CDR3 is TGTGCCAGCAGCTTGGATGGGACAGGGCTCAAAAACATTCAGTACTTC.

For the CDR3, the DNA is TGTGCCAGCAGCGCCGGGACAGGGGGCCCTAATGAAAAACTGTTTTTT. Its protein product is CASSAGTGGPNEKLFF. J is TRBJ1-4 and V is TRBV6-4; 12 bases line up with TRBD1. CDR1 MRHNA and CDR2 SNTAGT come from the germline V gene. The CDR3 sequence is 16 residues long. Unmatched junction bases numbered 5, after V lost 6 bases and J lost 3 bases.

This chain uses TRBV3-1 (or the pseudogene TRBV3-2) with TRBJ1-4; perhaps TRBD1 as D (5 bases). V lost 4 bases to trimming and J lost 0 bases, with 6 bases between them. The CDR3 has 14 residues. The germline CDR1 and CDR2 sequences are LGHDT and YNNKEL (reference sequence). The CDR3 loop is CASSLTATNEKLFF. CDR3 in DNA: TGTGCCAGCAGCCTGACAGCAACTAATGAAAAACTGTTTTTT.

The rearrangement links TRBV12-3 or TRBV12-4 to TRBJ1-6; 8 bases map to TRBD1. This CDR3 has 13 residues. With V trimmed by 6 bases and J by 10 bases, 5 bases remained unmatched. CDR3 DNA sequence: TGTGCCAGCAGCTTCAGGGGGCTCTCACCCCTCCACTTT. It is translated as CASSFRGLSPLHF.

V and J are TRBV11-2 and TRBJ1-6; D not resolved. Trimming pared 2 bases from V and 4 bases from J, leaving 12 bases between. The CDR3 has 16 residues. Germline values: CDR1 SGHAT, CDR2 FQNNGV. CDR3 protein: CASSLTGSPYNSPLHF. In nucleotides, the CDR3 is TGTGCCAGCAGCTTAACGGGTTCGCCTTATAATTCACCCCTCCACTTT.

The CDR3 reads CASSFPILRSTTNYGYTF. The CDR3 region has the DNA TGTGCCAGCAGTTTCCCGATTCTCAGGTCTACAACTAACTATGGCTACACCTTC. The V and J genes are TRBV28 and TRBJ1-2; D unresolved. Germline loops: CDR1 MDHEN, CDR2 SYDVKM. The CDR3 has 18 residues. Trimming removed 3 bases from V and 0 bases from J, with 20 bases in between.

V and J are TRBV10-3 and TRBJ1-3, with 7 bases aligning to TRBD1. The germline gives CDR1 ENHRY, CDR2 SYGVKD. Trimming removed 4 bases from V and 4 bases from J; junction bases left unmatched: 10. The CDR3 consists of 16 residues. The CDR3 is CAISGTGVHTGNTIYF. The CDR3 DNA sequence: TGTGCCATCAGTGGTACAGGGGTCCATACCGGAAACACCATATATTTT.

The chain carries TRBV2 and TRBJ1-5; 9 positions agree with TRBD1. Per the germline V gene, CDR1 is SNHLY and CDR2 is FYNNEI. V was clipped by 8 bases and J by 6 bases; unmatched bases: 5. The CDR3 has 13 amino acids. This chain's CDR3 is CASRRQGGQPQHF. For the CDR3, the DNA is TGTGCCAGCCGTAGACAGGGGGGTCAGCCCCAGCATTTT.

V and J are TRBV3-1 (or the pseudogene TRBV3-2) and TRBJ2-1, with 10 bases that match TRBD2. This CDR3 is 16 amino acids long. Germline V gives CDR1 LGHDT, CDR2 YNNKEL (reference sequence). With V trimmed by 2 bases and J by 9 bases, 10 bases remained unmatched. The CDR3 is CASSQLGLATGGEQFF. In DNA, the CDR3 is TGTGCCAGCAGCCAATTGGGACTAGCGACAGGTGGTGAGCAGTTCTTC.

The rearrangement joins TRBV3-1 (or the pseudogene TRBV3-2) to TRBJ1-5; D ambiguous. Germline CDR1 LGHDT, CDR2 YNNKEL (reference sequence). The germline V and J ends were trimmed by 0 bases and 3 bases, with 9 bases remaining between them. The CDR3 has 15 amino acids. CDR3 protein: CASSQDRSFNQPQHF. In DNA form, the CDR3 reads TGTGCCAGCAGCCAAGATCGGAGTTTCAATCAGCCCCAGCATTTT.

This rearrangement joins TRBV29-1 to TRBJ1-1; no clear D gene. The CDR3 spans 13 residues. CDR1 is SQVTM and CDR2 is ANQGSEA in the germline V gene. Deletions cut 5 bases from V and 5 bases from J, with 15 bases between. CDR3 amino acids: CSVSPVQWTEAFF. CDR3 nucleotide sequence: TGCAGCGTTTCCCCCGTTCAGTGGACTGAAGCTTTCTTT.

J is TRBJ2-2 and V is TRBV7-8; D remains ambiguous. The CDR3 is 15 residues long. Germline values: CDR1 SGHVS, CDR2 FQNEAQ. V was clipped by 8 bases and J by 0 bases, with 13 bases between them. CDR3 bases: TGTGCCAGCGGCCGGGCCGCAACGAACACCGGGGAGCTGTTTTTT. Its protein product is CASGRAATNTGELFF.

This chain joins TRBV30 and TRBJ2-7, with D perhaps matching TRBD2 (7 bases). CDR1 GTSNPN and CDR2 SVGIG come from the germline V gene (reference sequence). V was cut by 7 bases and J by 3 bases, with 13 bases left in between. The CDR3 length is 12 residues. The DNA for the CDR3 is TGTGCCTTAGGGGGGGGTCTCTACGAGCAGTACTTC. Its protein is CALGGGLYEQYF.

The CDR3 region has the DNA TGCAGCGTGCTCCGGGACACCACCGAGCAGTACTTC. The encoded protein is CSVLRDTTEQYF. The rearrangement joins TRBV29-1 to TRBJ2-7; D possibly corresponds to TRBD1 (6 bases). The CDR3 spans 12 residues. Per the germline V gene, CDR1 is SQVTM and CDR2 is ANQGSEA. The V gene lost 6 bases and the J gene lost 6 bases, with 15 bases spanning the gap.

The chain combines TRBV5-1 with TRBJ2-7, with a tentative D call TRBD2 (6 bases). The CDR3 sequence is 16 residues long. V was cut by 4 bases and J by 0 bases, with 17 bases left in between. Germline CDR1 SGHRS, CDR2 YFSETQ. The CDR3: CASSGGSGKGSYEQYF. The CDR3, as DNA: TGCGCCAGCAGCGGGGGGTCGGGGAAGGGCTCCTACGAGCAGTACTTC.

The V call is TRBV19, the J call TRBJ1-1; tentatively, D is TRBD1 (6 bases). With 7 bases removed from V and 1 base from J, the gap between germline ends came to 16 bases. The CDR3 covers 15 residues. Germline V gene sequence: CDR1 LNHDA, CDR2 SQIVND (reference sequence). CDR3 sequence: CASTIWAGANTEAFF. The CDR3 DNA sequence: TGTGCCAGTACGATATGGGCAGGGGCGAACACTGAAGCTTTCTTT.

The chain carries TRBV5-4 and TRBJ1-2, with 7 bases that match TRBD1. Germline trimming cut 4 bases from V and 10 bases from J; bases unmatched to any gene: 7. This CDR3 has 12 amino acids. The V gene's germline CDR1 is SGHNT and CDR2 YYREEE (reference sequence). CDR3 sequence reads: CASSVDRLDYTF. The CDR3 bases are TGTGCCAGCAGCGTGGACAGGCTCGACTACACCTTC.

The chain combines TRBV2 with TRBJ1-4, with D unclear. The V end lost 4 bases, the J end lost 5 bases, and 11 bases lay between the germline ends. This CDR3 comprises 14 residues. Germline CDR1 reads SNHLY; CDR2 reads FYNNEI. The chain's CDR3 is CASSVGRINEKLFF. CDR3 coding DNA: TGTGCCAGCAGTGTTGGCAGGATAAATGAAAAACTGTTTTTT.

There are a few counts of this clone. V is TRBV5-4 and J is TRBJ2-5; 13 nucleotides align to TRBD2. Germline CDR1 is SGHNT and CDR2 is YYREEE (reference sequence). Trimming cost V 0 bases and J 1 base; bases outside gene matches: 0. The CDR3 is made up of 16 amino acids. In DNA, the CDR3 is TGTGCCAGCAGCTTGGGGACTAGCGGGAGCCAAGAGACCCAGTACTTC. Translating gives CASSLGTSGSQETQYF.

The rearrangement uses TRBV28 and TRBJ2-7; TRBD1 might be the D (6 bases). CDR3 length equals 14 residues. V was pared by 7 bases and J by 4 bases, with 17 bases between. From germline, CDR1 is MDHEN and CDR2 SYDVKM. CDR3 in DNA: TGTGCCAGCAAATTACCGGGACAAACTTACGAGCAGTACTTC. It translates to CASKLPGQTYEQYF.

The gene calls are TRBV5-1 and TRBJ2-3; 8 positions agree with TRBD2. CDR1 SGHRS and CDR2 YFSETQ come from the germline V gene. V shed 0 bases and J 6 bases; nucleotides not matched to a gene: 6. The CDR3 sequence is 15 residues long. The CDR3, as DNA: TGCGCCAGCAGCTTGGTCGGGACTAGGGGGGATACGCAGTATTTT. Translation: CASSLVGTRGDTQYF.